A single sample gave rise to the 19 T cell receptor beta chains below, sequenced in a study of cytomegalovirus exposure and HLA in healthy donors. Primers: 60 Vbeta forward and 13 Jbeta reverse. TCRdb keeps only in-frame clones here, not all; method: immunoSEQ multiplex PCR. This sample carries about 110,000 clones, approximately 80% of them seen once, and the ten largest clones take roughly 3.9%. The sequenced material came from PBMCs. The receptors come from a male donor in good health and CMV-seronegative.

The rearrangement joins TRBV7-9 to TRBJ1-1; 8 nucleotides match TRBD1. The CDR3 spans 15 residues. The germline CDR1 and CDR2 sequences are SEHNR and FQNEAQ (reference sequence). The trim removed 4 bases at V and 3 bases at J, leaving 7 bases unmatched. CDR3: CASSSRQGTYTEAFF. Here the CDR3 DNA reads TGTGCCAGCAGCTCGCGACAGGGGACTTACACTGAAGCTTTCTTT.

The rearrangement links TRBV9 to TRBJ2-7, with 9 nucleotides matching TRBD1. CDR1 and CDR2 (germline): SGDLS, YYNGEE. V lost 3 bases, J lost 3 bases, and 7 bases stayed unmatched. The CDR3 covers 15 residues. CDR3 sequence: CASSAAGTGIYEQYF. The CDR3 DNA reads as TGTGCCAGCAGCGCCGCCGGGACAGGGATCTACGAGCAGTACTTC. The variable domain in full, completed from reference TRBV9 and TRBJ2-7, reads DSGVTQTPKHLITATGQRVTLRCSPRSGDLSVYWYQQSLDQGLQFLIQYYNGEERAKGNILERFSAQQFPDLHSELNLSSLELGDSALYFCASSAAGTGIYEQYFGPGTRLTVT.

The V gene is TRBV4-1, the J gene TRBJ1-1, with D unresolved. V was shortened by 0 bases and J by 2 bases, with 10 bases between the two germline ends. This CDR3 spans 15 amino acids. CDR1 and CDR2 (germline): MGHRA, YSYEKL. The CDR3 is CASSQEFWANTEAFF. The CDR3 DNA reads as TGCGCCAGCAGCCAAGAATTTTGGGCTAACACTGAAGCTTTCTTT.

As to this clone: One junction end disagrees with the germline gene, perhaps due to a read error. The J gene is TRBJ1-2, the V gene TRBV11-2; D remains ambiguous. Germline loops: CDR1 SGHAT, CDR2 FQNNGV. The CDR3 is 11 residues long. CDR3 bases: TGTGCCAGCAGCCCTAAGTATGGCTACACCTTC. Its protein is CASSPKYGYTF.

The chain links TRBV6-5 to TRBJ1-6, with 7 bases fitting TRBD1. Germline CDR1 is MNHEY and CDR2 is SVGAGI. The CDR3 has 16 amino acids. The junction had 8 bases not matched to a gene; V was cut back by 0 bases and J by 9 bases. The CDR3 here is CASSYSRQGLVSPLHF. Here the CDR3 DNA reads TGTGCCAGCAGTTACTCGAGACAGGGTTTAGTTTCACCCCTCCACTTT.

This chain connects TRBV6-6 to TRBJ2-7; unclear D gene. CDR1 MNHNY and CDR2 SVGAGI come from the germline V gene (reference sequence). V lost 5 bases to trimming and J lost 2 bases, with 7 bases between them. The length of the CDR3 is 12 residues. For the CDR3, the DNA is TGTGCCAGCAGTGACTTAACCTACGAGCAGTACTTC. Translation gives CASSDLTYEQYF.

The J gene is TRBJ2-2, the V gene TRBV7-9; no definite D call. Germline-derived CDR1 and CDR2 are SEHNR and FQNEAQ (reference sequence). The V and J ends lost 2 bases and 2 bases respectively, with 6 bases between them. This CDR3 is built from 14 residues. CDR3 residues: CASSLQYNTGELFF. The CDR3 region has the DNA TGTGCCAGCAGCTTACAGTATAACACCGGGGAGCTGTTTTTT.

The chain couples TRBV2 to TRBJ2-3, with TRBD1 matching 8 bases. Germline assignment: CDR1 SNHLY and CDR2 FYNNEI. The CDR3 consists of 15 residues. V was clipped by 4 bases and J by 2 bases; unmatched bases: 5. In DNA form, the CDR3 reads TGTGCCAGCAGTGTCGGACAGGGTTTCACAGATACGCAGTATTTT. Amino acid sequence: CASSVGQGFTDTQYF.

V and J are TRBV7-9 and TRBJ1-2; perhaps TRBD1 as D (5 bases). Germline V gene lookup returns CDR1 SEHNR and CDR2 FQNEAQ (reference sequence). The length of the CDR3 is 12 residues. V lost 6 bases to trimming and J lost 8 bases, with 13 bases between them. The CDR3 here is CASRHPGVGYTF. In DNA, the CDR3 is TGTGCCAGCAGGCACCCGGGGGTGGGCTACACCTTC.

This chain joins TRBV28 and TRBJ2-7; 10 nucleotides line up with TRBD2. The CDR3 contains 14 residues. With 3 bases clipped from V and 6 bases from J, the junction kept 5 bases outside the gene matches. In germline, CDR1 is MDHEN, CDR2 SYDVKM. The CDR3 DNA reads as TGTGCCAGCAGTTTTGAAGCGGGAGGGGGCGAGCAGTACTTC. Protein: CASSFEAGGGEQYF.

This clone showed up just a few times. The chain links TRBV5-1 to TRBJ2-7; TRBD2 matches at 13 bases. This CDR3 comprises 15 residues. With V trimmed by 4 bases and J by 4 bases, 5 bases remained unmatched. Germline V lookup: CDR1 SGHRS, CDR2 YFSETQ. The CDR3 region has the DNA TGCGCCAGCAGCGGGACTAGCGGGAAAGGTTACGAGCAGTACTTC. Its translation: CASSGTSGKGYEQYF.

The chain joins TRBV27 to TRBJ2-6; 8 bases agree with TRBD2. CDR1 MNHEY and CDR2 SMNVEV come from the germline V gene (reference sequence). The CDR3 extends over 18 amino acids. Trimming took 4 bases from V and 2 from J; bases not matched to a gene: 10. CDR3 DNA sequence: TGTGCCAGCAGTTCCCCGTACGGGGGGGGCGCTGGGGCCAACGTCCTGACTTTC. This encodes CASSSPYGGGAGANVLTF.

Here the CDR3 reads CASPIQWYNEQFF. CDR3 coding DNA: TGTGCCAGCCCTATACAGTGGTACAATGAGCAGTTCTTC. The chain has TRBV21-1 and TRBJ2-1; the table names TRBD1, a call not compared with the DNA. TRBV21-1 is assigned pseudogene status. The CDR3 is 13 residues long.

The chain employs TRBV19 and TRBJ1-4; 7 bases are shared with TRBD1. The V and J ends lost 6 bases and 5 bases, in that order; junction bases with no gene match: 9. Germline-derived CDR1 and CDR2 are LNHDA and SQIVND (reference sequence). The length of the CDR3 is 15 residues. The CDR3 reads CASRSGQVENEKLFF. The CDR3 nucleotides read TGTGCCAGTAGAAGTGGACAGGTCGAAAATGAAAAACTGTTTTTT.

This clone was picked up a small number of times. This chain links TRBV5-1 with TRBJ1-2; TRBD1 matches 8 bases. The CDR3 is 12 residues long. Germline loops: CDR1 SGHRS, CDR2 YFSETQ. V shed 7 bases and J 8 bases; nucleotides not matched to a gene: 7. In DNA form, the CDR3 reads TGCGCCAGCGGCACCGGGACAGGAGGCTACACCTTC. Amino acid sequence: CASGTGTGGYTF.

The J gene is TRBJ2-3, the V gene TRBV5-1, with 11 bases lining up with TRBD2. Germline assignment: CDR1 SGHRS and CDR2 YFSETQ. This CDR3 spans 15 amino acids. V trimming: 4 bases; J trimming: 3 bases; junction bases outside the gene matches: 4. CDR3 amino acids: CASSTSGRETDTQYF. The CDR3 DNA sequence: TGCGCCAGCAGCACTAGCGGGAGAGAGACAGATACGCAGTATTTT.

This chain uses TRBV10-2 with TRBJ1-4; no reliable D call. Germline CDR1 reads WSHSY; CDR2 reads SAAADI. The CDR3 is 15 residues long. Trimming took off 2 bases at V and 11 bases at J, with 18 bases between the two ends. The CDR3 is CASSEAQEPMNKLFF. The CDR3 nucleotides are TGCGCCAGCAGTGAGGCACAAGAACCCATGAACAAACTGTTTTTT.

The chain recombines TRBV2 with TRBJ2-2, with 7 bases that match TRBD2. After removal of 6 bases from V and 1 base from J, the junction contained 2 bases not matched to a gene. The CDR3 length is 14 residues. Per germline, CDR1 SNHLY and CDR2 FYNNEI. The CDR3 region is CASRGGRNTGELFF. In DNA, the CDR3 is TGTGCCAGCAGGGGCGGGAGGAACACCGGGGAGCTGTTTTTT. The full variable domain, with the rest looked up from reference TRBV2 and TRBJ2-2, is EPEVTQTPSHQVTQMGQEVILRCVPISNHLYFYWYRQILGQKVEFLVSFYNNEISEKSEIFDDQFSVERPDGSNFTLKIRSTKLEDSAMYFCASRGGRNTGELFFGEGSRLTVL.

The chain's CDR3 is CASSIRTGPYEQYF. DNA for the CDR3: TGTGCCAGTAGTATCAGGACAGGGCCCTACGAGCAGTACTTC. The V gene is TRBV19, the J gene TRBJ2-7, with TRBD1 matching over 8 bases. The CDR3 is made up of 14 amino acids. J lost 2 bases, V lost 3 bases, and 3 bases had no gene match. Germline CDR1 reads LNHDA; CDR2 reads SQIVND (reference sequence). Drawing the rest from reference TRBV19 and TRBJ2-7, the complete variable domain is DGGITQSPKYLFRKEGQNVTLSCEQNLNHDAMYWYRQDPGQGLRLIYYSQIVNDFQKGDIAEGYSVSREKKESFPLTVTSAQKNPTAFYLCASSIRTGPYEQYFGPGTRLTVT.